This record looks at one TCR beta chain sequence and its context. The CDR3 end falls 3 residues outside the read, so it is completed with the germline J gene. The data originate from a study of T cells in women clearing cervical HPV infection. About the study: Controls were women whose single incident HPV16 infection cleared within 12 months without precancer or cancer.

J gave up 2 bases and V 3 bases, and 7 bases lay outside the gene matches. The CDR3 is 16 residues long. CDR1 is SGHRS and CDR2 is YFSETQ in the germline V gene. Libraries were prepared by immunoSEQ multiplex PCR; TCRdb keeps only in-frame clonotypes and omits some of them. The listing records 30,000 to 35,000 clones. Sequenced sample: blood buffy coat. The chain carries TRBV5-1 and TRBJ2-3; 9 nucleotides agree with TRBD1. The TCR sequence derives from a woman aged 18-69 years with a cervical HPV16 infection that either progressed to CIN3+ or cleared (not recorded which). The sequenced CDR3 bases are TGCGCCAGCAGCTCGACCGGGACAGGGCACACAGATACG. Encoded protein: CASSSTGTGHTDT. The entire CDR3 protein is CASSSTGTGHTDTQYF.